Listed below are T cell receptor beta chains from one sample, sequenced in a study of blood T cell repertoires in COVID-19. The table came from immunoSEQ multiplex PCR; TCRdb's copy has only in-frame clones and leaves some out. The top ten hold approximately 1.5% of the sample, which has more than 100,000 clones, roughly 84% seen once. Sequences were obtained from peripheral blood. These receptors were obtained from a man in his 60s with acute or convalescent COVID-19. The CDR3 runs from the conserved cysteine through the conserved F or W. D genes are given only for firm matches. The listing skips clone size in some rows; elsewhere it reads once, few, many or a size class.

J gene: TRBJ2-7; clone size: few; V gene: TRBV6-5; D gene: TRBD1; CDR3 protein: CASSSFGQGTSEQYF; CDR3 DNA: TGTGCCAGCAGCTCTTTCGGACAGGGAACTTCCGAGCAGTACTTC
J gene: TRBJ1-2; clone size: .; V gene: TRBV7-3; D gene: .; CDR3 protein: CASSRTQRGYTF; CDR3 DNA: TGTGCCAGCAGCCGTACCCAGCGAGGCTACACCTTC
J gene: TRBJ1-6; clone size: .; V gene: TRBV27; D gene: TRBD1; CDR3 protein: CASSDRVSYNSPLHF; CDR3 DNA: TGTGCCAGCAGCGACAGGGTCTCCTATAATTCACCCCTCCACTTT
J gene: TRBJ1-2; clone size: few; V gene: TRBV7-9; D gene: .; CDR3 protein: CASNKPREVEGYTF; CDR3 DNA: TGTGCCAGCAACAAACCCAGGGAAGTGGAGGGCTACACCTTC
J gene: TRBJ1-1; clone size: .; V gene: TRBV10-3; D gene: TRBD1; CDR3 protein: CAIKSGGRNTEAFF; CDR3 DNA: TGTGCCATCAAATCAGGGGGCCGGAACACTGAAGCTTTCTTT
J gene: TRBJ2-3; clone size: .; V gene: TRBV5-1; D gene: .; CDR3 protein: CASSSTLVIDTQYF; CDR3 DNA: TGCGCCAGCAGCTCGACCCTAGTGATAGATACGCAGTATTTT
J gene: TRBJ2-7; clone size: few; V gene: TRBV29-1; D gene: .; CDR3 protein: CSGKAGMSEQYF; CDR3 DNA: TGCAGCGGGAAGGCAGGGATGAGCGAGCAGTACTTC
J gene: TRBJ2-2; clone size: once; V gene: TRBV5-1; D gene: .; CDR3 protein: CASSPGSVGGELFF; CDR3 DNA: TGCGCCAGCAGCCCGGGATCTGTGGGCGGGGAGCTGTTTTTT
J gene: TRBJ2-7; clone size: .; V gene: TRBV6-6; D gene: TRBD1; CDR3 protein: CASSYGQDGYEQYF; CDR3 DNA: TGTGCCAGCAGTTACGGACAGGACGGCTACGAGCAGTACTTC
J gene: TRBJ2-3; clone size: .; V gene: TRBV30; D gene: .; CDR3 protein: CAARGWADTQYF; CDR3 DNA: TGTGCAGCAAGGGGGTGGGCAGATACGCAGTATTTT
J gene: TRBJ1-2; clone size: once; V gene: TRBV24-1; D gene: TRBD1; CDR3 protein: CATSDSGQGGYGYTF; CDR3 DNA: TGTGCCACCAGTGACTCTGGACAGGGAGGATATGGCTACACCTTC
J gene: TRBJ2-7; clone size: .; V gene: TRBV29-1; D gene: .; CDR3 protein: CSVGFGRSYEQYF; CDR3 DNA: TGCAGCGTTGGATTCGGGAGAAGCTACGAGCAGTACTTC
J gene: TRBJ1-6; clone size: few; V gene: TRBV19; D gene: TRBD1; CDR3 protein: CASSVRQGAPLHF; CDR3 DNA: TGTGCCAGTAGTGTCAGACAGGGGGCACCCCTCCACTTT
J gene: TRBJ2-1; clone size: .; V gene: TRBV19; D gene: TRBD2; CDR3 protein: CASSGLTSGSPAGEQFF; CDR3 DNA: TGTGCCAGTAGTGGACTGACTAGCGGGAGCCCAGCGGGTGAGCAGTTCTTC
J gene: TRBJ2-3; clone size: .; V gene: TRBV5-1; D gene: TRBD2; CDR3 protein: CASSLDGTRGDTQYF; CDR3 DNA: TGCGCCAGCAGCTTGGATGGGACTAGAGGAGATACGCAGTATTTT
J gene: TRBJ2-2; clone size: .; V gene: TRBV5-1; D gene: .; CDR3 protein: CASSSRTSNTGELFF; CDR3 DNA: TGCGCCAGCAGCTCGCGGACAAGTAACACCGGGGAGCTGTTTTTT
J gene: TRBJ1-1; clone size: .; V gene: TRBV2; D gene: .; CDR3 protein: CASTGRQANTEAFF; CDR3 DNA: TGTGCCAGCACCGGTCGTCAGGCGAACACTGAAGCTTTCTTT
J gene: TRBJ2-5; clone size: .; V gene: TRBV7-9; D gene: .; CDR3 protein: CASSLGLTQQETQYF; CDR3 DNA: TGTGCCAGCAGCTTAGGGTTGACACAACAAGAGACCCAGTACTTC
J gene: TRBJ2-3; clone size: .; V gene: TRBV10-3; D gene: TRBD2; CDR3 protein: CAISGRMGTSDTDTQYF; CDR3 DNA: TGTGCCATCAGTGGTCGAATGGGGACTAGCGACACAGATACGCAGTATTTT
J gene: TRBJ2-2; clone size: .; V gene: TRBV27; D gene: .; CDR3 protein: CASSPDRGGLFF; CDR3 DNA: TGTGCCAGCAGTCCAGACCGGGGAGGGCTGTTTTTT
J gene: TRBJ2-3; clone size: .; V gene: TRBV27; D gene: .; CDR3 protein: CASSFSPSTFFPDTQYF; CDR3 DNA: TGTGCCAGCAGTTTCTCACCATCCACATTCTTCCCAGATACGCAGTATTTT
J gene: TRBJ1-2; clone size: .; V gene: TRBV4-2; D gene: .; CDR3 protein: CASSRSSGDGYTF; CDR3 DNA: TGTGCCAGCAGCCGATCATCCGGGGATGGCTACACCTTC
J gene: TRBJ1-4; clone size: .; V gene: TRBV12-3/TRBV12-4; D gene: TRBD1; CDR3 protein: CASSGTVNEKLFF; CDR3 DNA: TGTGCCAGCAGTGGGACAGTAAATGAAAAACTGTTTTTT
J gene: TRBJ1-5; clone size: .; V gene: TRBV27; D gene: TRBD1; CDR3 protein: CASSPGGVQPQHF; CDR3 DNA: TGTGCCAGTTCCCCAGGGGGCGTTCAGCCCCAGCATTTT
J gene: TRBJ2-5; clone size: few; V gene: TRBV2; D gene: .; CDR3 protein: CASSELQETQYF; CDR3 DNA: TGTGCCAGCAGTGAACTACAAGAGACCCAGTACTTC
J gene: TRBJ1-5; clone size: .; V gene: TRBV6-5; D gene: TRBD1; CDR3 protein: CASSYNRGRNQPQHF; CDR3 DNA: TGTGCCAGCAGTTACAATAGGGGGCGTAATCAGCCCCAGCATTTT
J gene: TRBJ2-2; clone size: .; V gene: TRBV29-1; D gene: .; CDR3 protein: CSVEETGLTGELFF; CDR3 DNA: TGCAGCGTTGAAGAGACAGGCCTCACCGGGGAGCTGTTTTTT
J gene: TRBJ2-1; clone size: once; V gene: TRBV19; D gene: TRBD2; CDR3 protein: CASSIDSGSSNEQFF; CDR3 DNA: TGTGCCAGTAGTATAGATAGCGGGAGTTCTAATGAGCAGTTCTTC
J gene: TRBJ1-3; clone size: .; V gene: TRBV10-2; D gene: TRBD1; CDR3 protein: CASSRTGDGNTIYF; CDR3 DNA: TGCGCCAGCAGTAGGACAGGGGACGGAAACACCATATATTTT
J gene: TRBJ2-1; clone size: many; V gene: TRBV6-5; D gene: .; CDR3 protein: CASRGLGTRYNEQFF; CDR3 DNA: TGTGCCAGCAGAGGCCTTGGGACACGATACAATGAGCAGTTCTTC
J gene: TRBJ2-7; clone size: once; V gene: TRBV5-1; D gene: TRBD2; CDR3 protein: CASSGPLAGVSYEQYF; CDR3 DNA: TGCGCCAGCAGCGGGCCCCTGGCGGGGGTGTCCTACGAGCAGTACTTC
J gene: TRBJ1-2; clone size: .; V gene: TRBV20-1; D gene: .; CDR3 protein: CSASPNYGYTF; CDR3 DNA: TGCAGTGCTAGCCCCAATTATGGCTACACCTTC